This T cell receptor (beta chain) came from a study of shared clonotypes between healthy human individuals. TCRdb's copy holds only in-frame clones and misses some; the assay was immunoSEQ multiplex PCR. The sample includes some 1,900,000 clones, less than 95% of them seen just once. The V end was cut by 7 bases, the J end by 3 bases, with 18 bases between. Germline V CDR1 and CDR2: SGHAT, FQNNGV. The CDR3 spans 15 residues. The naive CD8 subset, CD45RO-negative cells positively selected for CCR7, excluded terminally differentiated effector memory CD45RA+ cells. Study results and limitations: Donor clonotype sharing was expected to depend on sequencing depth.

Regarding this clone: Its target is unknown.

The rearrangement links TRBV11-2 to TRBJ1-1, with no clear D. Specimen: naive CD8+ T cells sorted from blood. The TCR was taken from a man between 18 and 29 years old in good health. CDR3 residues: CASTIPSSSHTEAFF. In DNA form, the CDR3 reads TGTGCCAGCACCATACCCTCCTCGTCGCACACTGAAGCTTTCTTT.